Below are 27 T cell receptor beta chains sequenced from a single sample in a study of T cells in Graves' hyperthyroidism and ophthalmopathy (dated by TCRdb to the late 2010s). Libraries came from multiplex PCR. TCRdb lists the instrument as Illumina HiSeq 2000. The TCR beta CDR3 regions were amplified from the RNA transcripts. The first round of RT-PCR for the TCR CDR3 was performed with the HTBI primer set and the Qiagen OneStep RT-PCR kit. TCRdb reran the public reads through fastp at Q25 and MiXCR, keeping productive beta chains. Records with the same CDR3 protein are collapsed into one entry carrying the most frequent genes and DNA. The sample has hundreds of thousands of distinct CDR3 sequences on record, roughly 40% of them singletons. The ten largest make up 7.5% to 9.5% of the sample. The sample was blood. These receptors came from a man younger than 35 with Graves' hyperthyroidism.

The chain carries TRBV20-1 and TRBJ2-7, with D possibly being TRBD1 or TRBD2 (6 bases each). Germline CDR1 reads DFQATT; CDR2 reads SNEGSKA (reference sequence). V gave up 6 bases and J gave up 3 bases, with 18 bases separating them. The CDR3 totals 14 residues. The CDR3 DNA reads TGCAGTGCGCCGAGGGGGGCGAACTTCTACGAGCAGTACTTC. Protein product: CSAPRGANFYEQYF.

Points on this clonotype: This may be a read error: a much more frequent sequence differs by one nucleotide. The chain combines TRBV7-8 with TRBJ1-5, with a tentative D call TRBD1 (5 bases). CDR3 length: 13 amino acids. The germline V gene encodes CDR1 SGHVS and CDR2 FQNEAQ. The V end was cut by 4 bases, the J end by 6 bases, with 10 bases between. The CDR3 region is CASSSGTVQPQHF. As DNA, the CDR3 is TGTGCCAGCAGCTCCGGGACGGTTCAGCCCCAGCATTTT. The variable domain in full, completed from reference TRBV7-8 and TRBJ1-5, reads GAGVSQSPRYKVAKRGQDVALRCDPISGHVSLFWYQQALGQGPEFLTYFQNEAQLDKSGLPSDRFFAERPEGSVSTLKIQRTQQEDSAVYLCASSSGTVQPQHFGDGTRLSIL.

This clonotype was observed many times. This rearrangement joins TRBV6-6 to TRBJ2-7; 10 bases agree with TRBD1. The J segment lost 5 bases and the V segment lost 2 bases, leaving 9 bases of the junction unmatched. The CDR3 is made up of 16 amino acids. The germline CDR1 and CDR2 sequences are MNHNY and SVGAGI (reference sequence). The CDR3 region is CASSYQWTGGGDEQYF. The CDR3 DNA reads TGTGCCAGCAGTTACCAATGGACAGGGGGGGGGGACGAGCAGTACTTC.

This clonotype has a handful of counts. The chain recombines TRBV9 with TRBJ2-7; 8 bases agree with TRBD1. Germline assignment: CDR1 SGDLS and CDR2 YYNGEE. The V segment lost 3 bases and the J segment 3 bases; nucleotides outside the gene matches: 5. The CDR3 has 14 residues. DNA of the CDR3: TGTGCCAGCAGCGAGGACAGGGATGTCTACGAGCAGTACTTC. Amino acid sequence: CASSEDRDVYEQYF. Variable domain in full (rest from reference TRBV9 and TRBJ2-7): DSGVTQTPKHLITATGQRVTLRCSPRSGDLSVYWYQQSLDQGLQFLIQYYNGEERAKGNILERFSAQQFPDLHSELNLSSLELGDSALYFCASSEDRDVYEQYFGPGTRLTVT.

The table lists this clonotype with many counts. The chain uses TRBV2 and TRBJ2-7, with a tentative D call TRBD2 (5 bases). The V gene's germline CDR1 is SNHLY and CDR2 FYNNEI. V lost 5 bases, J lost 4 bases, and 9 bases lay in between. CDR3 length: 12 residues. DNA of the CDR3: TGTGCCAGCAGTTACGGGGAATACGAGCAGTACTTC. Its protein is CASSYGEYEQYF.

This clonotype is a singleton in its sample. At one boundary the junction diverges from the germline segment, which might be a read error. CDR3 region: CVSSLRQGDQPQHF. The CDR3 DNA is TGTGTCAGCAGCTTGCGACAGGGGGATCAGCCCCAGCATTTT. This chain uses TRBV2 with TRBJ1-5, with 9 bases matching TRBD1. CDR1 is SNHLY and CDR2 is FYNNEI in the germline V gene. There are 14 residues in the CDR3.

This clonotype appeared a few times. The chain has TRBV7-9 and TRBJ2-7, with 8 bases lining up with TRBD2. Germline lookup yields CDR1 SEHNR and CDR2 FQNEAQ (reference sequence). Trimming removed 5 bases from V and 0 bases from J; junction bases left unmatched: 9. This CDR3 has 16 residues. CDR3 residues: CASSRSGGSPSYEQYF. The CDR3 DNA reads TGTGCCAGCAGCCGCTCGGGGGGGTCCCCCTCCTACGAGCAGTACTTC.

At least ten counts were recorded for this clonotype. The genes are TRBV7-9 and TRBJ1-1, with D possibly TRBD1 on 5 matching bases. This CDR3 has 14 residues. Germline assignment: CDR1 SEHNR and CDR2 FQNEAQ (reference sequence). The V gene lost 5 bases and the J gene lost 1 base, with 11 bases spanning the gap. The CDR3 spells CASSVTAGNTEAFF. As DNA, the CDR3 is TGTGCCAGCAGCGTGACAGCCGGGAACACTGAAGCTTTCTTT. Full variable domain (rest looked up from reference TRBV7-9 and TRBJ1-1): DTGVSQNPRHKITKRGQNVTFRCDPISEHNRLYWYRQTLGQGPEFLTYFQNEAQLEKSRLLSDRFSAERPKGSFSTLEIQRTEQGDSAMYLCASSVTAGNTEAFFGQGTRLTVV.

Of note for this clonotype: The junction departs from germline at one end; a sequencing error may be responsible. The CDR3 here is CASSQELDGYTF. CDR3 nucleotides: TGTGCCAGCAGCCAAGAATTGGATGGCTACACCTTC. The chain recombines TRBV10-2 with TRBJ1-2; D is undetermined. The CDR3 is 12 amino acids. The V gene's germline CDR1 is WSHSY and CDR2 SAAADI.

The rearrangement joins TRBV7-2 to TRBJ1-2; possible D gene TRBD1, 5 bases. The V gene's germline CDR1 is SGHTA and CDR2 FQGNSA. The V end lost 5 bases, the J end lost 8 bases, and 18 bases lay between the germline ends. The CDR3 sequence is 14 residues long. CDR3 DNA sequence: TGTGCCAGCAGCCCCCAGATGGGGGTTGAAGGCTACACCTTC. This codes for CASSPQMGVEGYTF.

This clonotype was seen only a few times. The rearrangement uses TRBV19 and TRBJ2-7, with 8 bases fitting TRBD1. The CDR3 spans 16 residues. V trimming: 6 bases; J trimming: 4 bases; junction bases outside the gene matches: 14. Germline lookup yields CDR1 LNHDA and CDR2 SQIVND (reference sequence). CDR3 residues: CASSPGQEMIRYEQYF. In DNA, the CDR3 is TGTGCCAGTAGCCCGGGACAGGAAATGATTCGGTACGAGCAGTACTTC.

In regard to this clonotype: The junction shows a germline mismatch at one end, possibly a read error. This chain joins TRBV7-9 and TRBJ1-1, with D tentatively TRBD1 (6 bases). The CDR3 sequence is 15 residues long. Germline CDR1 and CDR2: SEHNR and FQNEAQ (reference sequence). The CDR3 loop reads CAGSLGQKTNTEAFF. The CDR3 bases are TGTGCCGGCAGCCTAGGACAGAAAACGAACACTGAAGCTTTCTTT.

Ten or more counts support this clonotype. The rearrangement uses TRBV19 and TRBJ1-5; D remains unclear. The CDR3 is 11 residues long. With 10 bases removed from V and 5 bases from J, the gap between germline ends came to 9 bases. Germline V gives CDR1 LNHDA, CDR2 SQIVND (reference sequence). This CDR3 reads CATGDDQPQHF. The CDR3 region has the DNA TGTGCCACTGGAGATGATCAGCCCCAGCATTTT.

The chain recombines TRBV14 with TRBJ2-5; perhaps TRBD1 as D (5 bases). CDR3 size: 15 residues. Germline V gives CDR1 SGHDN, CDR2 FVKESK. V was cut by 3 bases and J by 1 base, with 12 bases left in between. CDR3 protein: CASSHSRQLQETQYF. The CDR3, as DNA: TGTGCCAGCAGCCACTCCCGACAGCTCCAAGAGACCCAGTACTTC.

The sample holds many counts of this clonotype. The chain couples TRBV19 to TRBJ1-5; D is unresolved. V dropped 10 bases and J dropped 2 bases, with 9 bases sitting between them. The germline CDR1 and CDR2 sequences are LNHDA and SQIVND (reference sequence). The length of the CDR3 is 12 residues. The CDR3 spells CATGSGNQPQHF. The DNA for the CDR3 is TGTGCCACCGGATCGGGCAATCAGCCCCAGCATTTT.

The sample holds a few counts of this clonotype. This chain joins TRBV7-2 and TRBJ1-1; D is possibly TRBD1 (5 bases). Per the germline V gene, CDR1 is SGHTA and CDR2 is FQGNSA. V was shortened by 8 bases and J by 6 bases, with 19 bases between the two germline ends. This CDR3 is 14 amino acids long. The CDR3 bases are TGTGCCAGCCAGGGTAGTGGGGTTTTCCCTGAAGCTTTCTTT. Protein sequence: CASQGSGVFPEAFF.

This clonotype was seen many times. The chain is built from TRBV7-8 and TRBJ2-7; D gene uncertain. V lost 5 bases and J lost 0, with 8 bases in between. Germline V gene lookup returns CDR1 SGHVS and CDR2 FQNEAQ. This CDR3 is 13 amino acids long. CDR3 sequence reads: CASSISPSYEQYF. The CDR3 DNA reads TGTGCCAGCAGCATCAGCCCCTCCTACGAGCAGTACTTC. Full variable domain (remainder filled in from reference TRBV7-8 and TRBJ2-7): GAGVSQSPRYKVAKRGQDVALRCDPISGHVSLFWYQQALGQGPEFLTYFQNEAQLDKSGLPSDRFFAERPEGSVSTLKIQRTQQEDSAVYLCASSISPSYEQYFGPGTRLTVT.

Notes on this clonotype: The junction departs from the called germline gene at one end, perhaps through a read error. The chain joins TRBV5-5 to TRBJ1-4; 7 bases fit TRBD1. The CDR3 has 16 amino acids. Per germline, CDR1 SGHKS and CDR2 YYEKEE (reference sequence). Written as DNA, the CDR3 is TGCGCCAGCAGCTCATACGCCGGGACAGCCAGTGAAAAACTGTTTTTT. Translating gives CASSSYAGTASEKLFF.

In its sample, this clonotype was seen many times. The chain joins TRBV10-3 to TRBJ1-1, with a tentative D call TRBD1 (5 bases). CDR3 length: 14 residues. V was pared by 3 bases and J by 1 base, with 9 bases between. CDR1 ENHRY and CDR2 SYGVKD come from the germline V gene. The CDR3 is CAISDMGRNTEAFF. The CDR3 DNA reads TGTGCCATCAGTGACATGGGGCGGAACACTGAAGCTTTCTTT.

This clonotype was seen only a few times. The chain links TRBV12-3 or TRBV12-4 to TRBJ1-1; tentative D call: TRBD1 (6 bases). V lost 5 bases to trimming and J lost 11 bases, with 15 bases between them. This CDR3 has 12 amino acids. The CDR3 reads CASSSQGPGAFF. DNA of the CDR3: TGTGCCAGCAGTAGTCAGGGGCCGGGTGCTTTCTTT.

For this clonotype: The junction and the germline gene differ at one end; a read error may be behind it. In nucleotides, the CDR3 is TGTGCCAGCAGTCTCCGGCTCAGGGGGGCCATGAACACTGAAGCTTTC. Protein product: CASSLRLRGAMNTEAF. The gene calls are TRBV12-3 or TRBV12-4 and TRBJ2-6; perhaps TRBD1 as D (7 bases). CDR3 length: 16 amino acids.

The V gene is TRBV20-1, the J gene TRBJ1-1, with 8 bases fitting TRBD1. Germline lookup yields CDR1 DFQATT and CDR2 SNEGSKA (reference sequence). V was clipped by 0 bases and J by 0 bases; unmatched bases: 3. The CDR3 length is 15 residues. In nucleotides, the CDR3 is TGCAGTGCTAGAGAACAGGGGGTGATGAACACTGAAGCTTTCTTT. Its translation is CSAREQGVMNTEAFF.

This clonotype was found many times. The chain links TRBV29-1 to TRBJ1-1, with a possible D match to TRBD1 (5 bases). The germline V and J ends were trimmed by 5 bases and 4 bases, with 14 bases remaining between them. Germline V gene data show CDR1 as SQVTM and CDR2 as ANQGSEA. This CDR3 has 13 residues. CDR3 sequence (DNA): TGCAGCGTTCATAGGGGATGGGGCACTGAAGCTTTCTTT. As protein: CSVHRGWGTEAFF.

This clonotype was found many times. This rearrangement joins TRBV7-9 to TRBJ2-6; D is undetermined. CDR1 is SEHNR, CDR2 FQNEAQ, per germline (reference sequence). The V gene lost 3 bases and the J gene lost 0 bases, with 12 bases spanning the gap. The CDR3 is made up of 17 amino acids. As DNA, the CDR3 is TGTGCCAGCAGCTTCGACATCCGAAGCTCTGGGGCCAACGTCCTGACTTTC. Translated: CASSFDIRSSGANVLTF. The variable domain in full, completed from reference TRBV7-9 and TRBJ2-6, reads DTGVSQNPRHKITKRGQNVTFRCDPISEHNRLYWYRQTLGQGPEFLTYFQNEAQLEKSRLLSDRFSAERPKGSFSTLEIQRTEQGDSAMYLCASSFDIRSSGANVLTFGAGSRLTVL.

The CDR3 sequence is CAISDPAYYEQYF. The CDR3 DNA is TGTGCCATCAGTGATCCGGCTTATTACGAGCAGTACTTC. The V and J genes are TRBV10-3 and TRBJ2-7; D is unclear. The CDR3 covers 13 residues. CDR1 is ENHRY, CDR2 SYGVKD, per germline. V was shortened by 3 bases and J by 4 bases, with 10 bases between the two germline ends.

The table lists this clonotype with many counts. V gene TRBV11-2 combines with J gene TRBJ2-7; no clear D gene. CDR3 length: 15 residues. Trimming left V 0 bases short and J 0 bases short, with 9 bases between. Germline loops: CDR1 SGHAT, CDR2 FQNNGV. CDR3 loop: CASSLDPAYSYEQYF. Written as DNA, the CDR3 is TGTGCCAGCAGCTTAGATCCAGCGTACTCCTACGAGCAGTACTTC.

Only a few counts were recorded for this clonotype. The chain recombines TRBV5-1 with TRBJ2-7; the match to TRBD1 covers 7 bases. Trimming cost V 7 bases and J 6 bases; bases outside gene matches: 10. The CDR3 runs 13 residues. Germline V lookup: CDR1 SGHRS, CDR2 YFSETQ. The CDR3 is CASRTGDSFEQYF. The CDR3 region has the DNA TGCGCCAGCCGCACCGGGGACAGCTTCGAGCAGTACTTC.